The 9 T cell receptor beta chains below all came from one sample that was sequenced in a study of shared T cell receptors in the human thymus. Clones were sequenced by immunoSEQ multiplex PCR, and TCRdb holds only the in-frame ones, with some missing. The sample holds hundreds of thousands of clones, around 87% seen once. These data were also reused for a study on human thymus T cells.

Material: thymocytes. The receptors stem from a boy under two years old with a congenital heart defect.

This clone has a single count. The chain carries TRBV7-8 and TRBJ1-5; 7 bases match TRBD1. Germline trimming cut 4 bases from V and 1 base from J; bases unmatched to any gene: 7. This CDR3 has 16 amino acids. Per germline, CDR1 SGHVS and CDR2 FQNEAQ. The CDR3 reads CASSSQPGQSNQPQHF. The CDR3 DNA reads TGTGCCAGCAGCTCCCAGCCGGGACAGAGCAATCAGCCCCAGCATTTT.

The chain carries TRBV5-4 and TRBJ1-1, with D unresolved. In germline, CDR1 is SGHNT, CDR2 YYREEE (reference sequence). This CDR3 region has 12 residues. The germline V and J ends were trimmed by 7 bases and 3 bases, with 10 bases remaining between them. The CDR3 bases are TGTGCCAGCCAAAGGAGGGACACTGAAGCTTTCTTT. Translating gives CASQRRDTEAFF.

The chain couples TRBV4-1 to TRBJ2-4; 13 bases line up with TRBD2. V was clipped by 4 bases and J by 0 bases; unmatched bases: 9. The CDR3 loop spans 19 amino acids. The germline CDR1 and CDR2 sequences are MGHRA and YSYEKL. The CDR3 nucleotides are TGCGCCAGCAGCCCGCGGACTAGCGGGGGAGATCTAGCCAAAAACATTCAGTACTTC. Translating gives CASSPRTSGGDLAKNIQYF.

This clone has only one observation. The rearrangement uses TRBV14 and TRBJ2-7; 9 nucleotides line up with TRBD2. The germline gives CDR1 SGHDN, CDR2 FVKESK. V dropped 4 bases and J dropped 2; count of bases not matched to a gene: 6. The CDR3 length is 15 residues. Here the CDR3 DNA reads TGTGCCAGCAGCCCCTTAGCGGGAGTCCCCTACGAGCAGTACTTC. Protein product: CASSPLAGVPYEQYF.

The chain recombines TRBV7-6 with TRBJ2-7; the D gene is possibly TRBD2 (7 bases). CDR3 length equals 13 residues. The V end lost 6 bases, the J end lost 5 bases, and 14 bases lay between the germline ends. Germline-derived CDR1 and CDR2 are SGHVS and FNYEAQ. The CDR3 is CASSGGARDEQYF. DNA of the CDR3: TGTGCCAGCAGTGGGGGGGCGCGGGACGAGCAGTACTTC.

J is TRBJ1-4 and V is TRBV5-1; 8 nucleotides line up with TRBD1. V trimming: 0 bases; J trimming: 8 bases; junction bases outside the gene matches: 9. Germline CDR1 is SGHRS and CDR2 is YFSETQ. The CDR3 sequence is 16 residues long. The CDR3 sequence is CASSLEPDRVGEKLFF. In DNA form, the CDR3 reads TGCGCCAGCAGCTTGGAACCGGACAGGGTGGGCGAAAAACTGTTTTTT.

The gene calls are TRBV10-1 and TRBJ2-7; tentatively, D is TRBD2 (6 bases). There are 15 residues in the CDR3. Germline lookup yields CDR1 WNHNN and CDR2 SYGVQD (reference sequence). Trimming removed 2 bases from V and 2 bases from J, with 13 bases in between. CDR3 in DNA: TGCGCCAGCAGTGAGCTTGGACTACTCCCCTACGAGCAGTACTTC. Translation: CASSELGLLPYEQYF.

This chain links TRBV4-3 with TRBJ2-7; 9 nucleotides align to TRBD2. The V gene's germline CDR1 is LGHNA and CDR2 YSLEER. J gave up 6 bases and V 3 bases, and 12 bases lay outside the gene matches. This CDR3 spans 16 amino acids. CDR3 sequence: CASSHQPGTSLREQYF. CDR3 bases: TGCGCCAGCAGCCACCAACCCGGGACTAGCCTCCGCGAGCAGTACTTC.

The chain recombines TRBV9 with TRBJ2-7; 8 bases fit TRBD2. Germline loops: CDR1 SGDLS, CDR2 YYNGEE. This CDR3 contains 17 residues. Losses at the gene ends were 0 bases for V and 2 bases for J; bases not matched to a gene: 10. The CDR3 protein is CASSVGALRGAPYEQYF. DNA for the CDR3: TGTGCCAGCAGCGTAGGGGCCCTGCGGGGGGCCCCCTACGAGCAGTACTTC.